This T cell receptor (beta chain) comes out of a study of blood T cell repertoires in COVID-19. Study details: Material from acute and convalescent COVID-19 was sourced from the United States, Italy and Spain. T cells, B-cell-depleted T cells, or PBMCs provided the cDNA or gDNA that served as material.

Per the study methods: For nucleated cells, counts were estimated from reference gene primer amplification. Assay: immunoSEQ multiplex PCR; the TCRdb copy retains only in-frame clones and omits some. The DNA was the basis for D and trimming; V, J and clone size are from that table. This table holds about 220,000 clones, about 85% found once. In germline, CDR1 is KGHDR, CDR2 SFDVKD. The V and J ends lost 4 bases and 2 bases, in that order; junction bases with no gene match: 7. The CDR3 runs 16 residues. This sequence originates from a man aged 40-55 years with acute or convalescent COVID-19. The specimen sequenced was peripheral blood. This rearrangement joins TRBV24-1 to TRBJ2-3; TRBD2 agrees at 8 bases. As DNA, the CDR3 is TGTGCCACCAGTGACTTACTAGCGGAACCCACAGATACGCAGTATTTT. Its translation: CATSDLLAEPTDTQYF.